A selection of T cell receptor beta chains follows, all from one sample in a study of blood T cell repertoires in COVID-19. Only in-frame clones appear in the TCRdb table, and some are missing; sequencing was by immunoSEQ multiplex PCR. Of some 180,000 clones in the sample, 65% to 85% are singletons; the top ten hold about 7%. Sequencing was done on a sample of peripheral blood. Receptors originate from a woman aged 40 to 49 with COVID-19, enrolled during active disease. The CDR3 runs from the conserved cysteine through the conserved F or W. Fields, in order: V gene, clone size, D gene, J gene, CDR3 protein, CDR3 DNA. The D gene is left open where the match is weak. Rows give clone size only sometimes, using once, few, many, or a class for an expanded clone.

>TRBV10-3|-|-|TRBJ1-1
CAISLTREITEAFF
TGTGCCATCAGCCTGACAAGGGAGATCACTGAAGCTTTCTTT
>TRBV5-1|-|TRBD2|TRBJ2-1
CASSTGTSGSGTIF
TGCGCCAGCAGCACCGGGACTAGCGGGAGCGGGACGATCTTC
>TRBV10-3|-|-|TRBJ1-6
CAISEDSRNSPLHF
TGTGCCATCAGTGAGGACAGTAGAAATTCACCCCTCCACTTT
>TRBV3-1/TRBV3-2|-|TRBD2|TRBJ2-4
CASSQELAVAKNIQYF
TGTGCCAGCAGCCAAGAACTAGCGGTAGCCAAAAACATTCAGTACTTC
>TRBV27|-|TRBD1|TRBJ1-1
CASQDRARTEAFF
TGTGCCAGCCAGGACAGGGCTCGCACTGAAGCTTTCTTT
>TRBV7-9|-|TRBD2|TRBJ2-7
CASTPLSGAGVYEQYF
TGTGCCAGCACCCCCTTATCCGGGGCGGGAGTTTACGAGCAGTACTTC
>TRBV20-1|few|-|TRBJ2-1
CSATSGNEQFF
TGCAGTGCTACCTCAGGGAATGAGCAGTTCTTC
>TRBV19|once|-|TRBJ1-1
CASSRGYTEAFF
TGTGCCAGTAGTAGAGGTTACACTGAAGCTTTCTTT
>TRBV6-5|-|TRBD1|TRBJ1-2
CASSYSGGASYTF
TGTGCCAGCAGTTACTCAGGGGGCGCGAGCTACACCTTC
>TRBV6-1|-|TRBD2|TRBJ2-3
CASSELTSGNTDTQYF
TGTGCCAGCAGTGAATTGACTAGCGGCAACACAGATACGCAGTATTTT
>TRBV25-1|-|TRBD2|TRBJ2-7
CASSDNRTRGYEQYF
TGTGCCAGCAGTGATAACAGGACTAGAGGCTACGAGCAGTACTTC
>TRBV6-5|-|-|TRBJ1-1
CASSLAGMFDTEAFF
TGTGCCAGCAGTTTGGCAGGGATGTTTGACACTGAAGCTTTCTTT
>TRBV6-5|-|-|TRBJ1-3
CASSSSSRPTIYF
TGTGCCAGCAGTTCCTCTTCGCGGCCCACCATATATTTT
>TRBV29-1|-|TRBD1|TRBJ2-1
CSVERIRPGGQNEQFF
TGCAGCGTTGAGCGAATCAGGCCAGGGGGCCAGAATGAGCAGTTCTTC
>TRBV5-1|-|TRBD2|TRBJ2-2
CASSLGGSTGELFF
TGCGCCAGCAGCTTGGGCGGGAGCACCGGGGAGCTGTTTTTT